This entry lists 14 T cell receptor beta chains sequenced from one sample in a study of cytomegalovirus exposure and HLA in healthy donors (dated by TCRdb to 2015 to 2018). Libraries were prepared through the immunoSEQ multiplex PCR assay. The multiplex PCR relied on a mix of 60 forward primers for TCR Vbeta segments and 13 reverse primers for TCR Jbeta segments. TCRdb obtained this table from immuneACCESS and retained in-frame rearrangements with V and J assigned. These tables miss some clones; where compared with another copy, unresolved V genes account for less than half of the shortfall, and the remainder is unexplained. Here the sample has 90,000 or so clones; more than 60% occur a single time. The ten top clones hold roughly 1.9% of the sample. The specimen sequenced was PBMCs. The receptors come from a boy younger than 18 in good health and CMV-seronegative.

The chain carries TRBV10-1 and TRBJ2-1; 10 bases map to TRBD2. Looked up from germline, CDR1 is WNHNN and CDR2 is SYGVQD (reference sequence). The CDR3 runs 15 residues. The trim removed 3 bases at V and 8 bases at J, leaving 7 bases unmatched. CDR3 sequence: CASSDELAGEDEQFF. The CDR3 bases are TGCGCCAGCAGTGATGAGCTAGCGGGAGAAGATGAGCAGTTCTTC.

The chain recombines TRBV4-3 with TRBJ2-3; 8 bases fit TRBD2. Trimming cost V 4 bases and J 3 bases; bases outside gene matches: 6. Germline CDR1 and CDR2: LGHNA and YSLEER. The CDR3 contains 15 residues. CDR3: CASSPGLAETDTQYF. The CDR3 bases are TGCGCCAGCAGCCCCGGACTAGCAGAGACAGATACGCAGTATTTT.

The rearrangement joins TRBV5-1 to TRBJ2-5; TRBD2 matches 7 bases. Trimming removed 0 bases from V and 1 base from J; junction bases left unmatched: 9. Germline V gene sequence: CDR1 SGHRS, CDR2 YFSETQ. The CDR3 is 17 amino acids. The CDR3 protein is CASSLGALGGVQETQYF. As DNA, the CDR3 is TGCGCCAGCAGCTTGGGGGCCCTTGGGGGGGTCCAAGAGACCCAGTACTTC.

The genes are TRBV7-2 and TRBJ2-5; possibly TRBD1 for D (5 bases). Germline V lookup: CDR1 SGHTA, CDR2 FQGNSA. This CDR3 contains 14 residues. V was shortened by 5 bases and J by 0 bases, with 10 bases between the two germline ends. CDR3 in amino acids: CASSGQGNQETQYF. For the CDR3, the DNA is TGTGCCAGCAGCGGTCAGGGAAACCAAGAGACCCAGTACTTC.

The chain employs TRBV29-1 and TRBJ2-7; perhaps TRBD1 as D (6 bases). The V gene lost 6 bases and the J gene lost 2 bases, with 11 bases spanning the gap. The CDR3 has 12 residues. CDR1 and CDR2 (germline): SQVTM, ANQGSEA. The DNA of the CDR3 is TGCAGCGTCTTTACAGGGACCTACGAGCAGTACTTC. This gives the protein CSVFTGTYEQYF.

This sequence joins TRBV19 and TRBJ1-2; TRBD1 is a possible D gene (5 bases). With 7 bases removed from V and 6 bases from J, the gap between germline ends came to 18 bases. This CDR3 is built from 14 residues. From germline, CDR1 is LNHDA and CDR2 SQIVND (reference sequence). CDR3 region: CASTPGTGGNGYTF. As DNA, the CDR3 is TGTGCCAGTACGCCCGGGACCGGGGGAAATGGCTACACCTTC.

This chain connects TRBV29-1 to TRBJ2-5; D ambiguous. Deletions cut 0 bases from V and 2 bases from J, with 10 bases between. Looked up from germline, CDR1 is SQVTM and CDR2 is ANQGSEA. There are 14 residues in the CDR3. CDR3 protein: CSVEDWPPQETQYF. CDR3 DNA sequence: TGCAGCGTTGAAGATTGGCCCCCACAAGAGACCCAGTACTTC.

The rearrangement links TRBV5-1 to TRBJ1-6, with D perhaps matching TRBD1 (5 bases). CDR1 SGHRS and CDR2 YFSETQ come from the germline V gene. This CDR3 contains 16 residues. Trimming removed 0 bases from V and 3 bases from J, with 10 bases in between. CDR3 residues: CASSLGQILYNSPLHF. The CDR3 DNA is TGCGCCAGCAGCTTGGGACAGATTCTCTATAATTCACCCCTCCACTTT.

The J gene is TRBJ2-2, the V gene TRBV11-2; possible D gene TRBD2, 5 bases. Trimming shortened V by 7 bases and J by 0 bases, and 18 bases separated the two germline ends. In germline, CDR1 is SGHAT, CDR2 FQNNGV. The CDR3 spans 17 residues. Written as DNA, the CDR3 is TGTGCCAGCATCCTTAGAATTACCGGGGCGAACACCGGGGAGCTGTTTTTT. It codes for CASILRITGANTGELFF.

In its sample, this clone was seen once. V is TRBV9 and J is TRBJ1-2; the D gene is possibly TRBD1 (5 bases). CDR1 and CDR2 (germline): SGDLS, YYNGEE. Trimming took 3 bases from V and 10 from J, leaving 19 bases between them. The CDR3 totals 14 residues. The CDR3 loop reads CASSAPGGVKIYTF. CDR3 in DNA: TGTGCCAGCAGCGCCCCCGGGGGGGTCAAGATCTACACCTTC.

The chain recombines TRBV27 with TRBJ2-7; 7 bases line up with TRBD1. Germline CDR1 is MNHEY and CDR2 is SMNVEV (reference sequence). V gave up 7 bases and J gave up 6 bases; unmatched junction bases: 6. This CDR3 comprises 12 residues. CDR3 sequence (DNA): TGTGCCAGCACTCCCTCAGGGGGCGAGCAGTACTTC. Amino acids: CASTPSGGEQYF.

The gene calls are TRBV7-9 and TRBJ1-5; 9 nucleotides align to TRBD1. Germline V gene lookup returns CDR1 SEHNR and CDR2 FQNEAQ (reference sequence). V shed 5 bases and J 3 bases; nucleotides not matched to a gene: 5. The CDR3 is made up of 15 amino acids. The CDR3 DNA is TGTGCCAGCAGCCTTGACAGGGGGAACAATCAGCCCCAGCATTTT. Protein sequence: CASSLDRGNNQPQHF.

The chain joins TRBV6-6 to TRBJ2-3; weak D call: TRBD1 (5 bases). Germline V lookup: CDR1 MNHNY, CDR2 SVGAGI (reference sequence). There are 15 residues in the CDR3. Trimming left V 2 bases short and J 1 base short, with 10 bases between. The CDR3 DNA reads TGTGCCAGCAGTTACCGGCAGACAGGCACAGATACGCAGTATTTT. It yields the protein CASSYRQTGTDTQYF.

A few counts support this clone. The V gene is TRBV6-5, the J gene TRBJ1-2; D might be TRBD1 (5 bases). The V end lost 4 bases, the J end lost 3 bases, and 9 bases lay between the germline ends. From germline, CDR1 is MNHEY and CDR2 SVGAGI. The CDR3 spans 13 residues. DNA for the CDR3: TGTGCCAGCAGTTCTGGGGCCTACTATGGCTACACCTTC. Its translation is CASSSGAYYGYTF.